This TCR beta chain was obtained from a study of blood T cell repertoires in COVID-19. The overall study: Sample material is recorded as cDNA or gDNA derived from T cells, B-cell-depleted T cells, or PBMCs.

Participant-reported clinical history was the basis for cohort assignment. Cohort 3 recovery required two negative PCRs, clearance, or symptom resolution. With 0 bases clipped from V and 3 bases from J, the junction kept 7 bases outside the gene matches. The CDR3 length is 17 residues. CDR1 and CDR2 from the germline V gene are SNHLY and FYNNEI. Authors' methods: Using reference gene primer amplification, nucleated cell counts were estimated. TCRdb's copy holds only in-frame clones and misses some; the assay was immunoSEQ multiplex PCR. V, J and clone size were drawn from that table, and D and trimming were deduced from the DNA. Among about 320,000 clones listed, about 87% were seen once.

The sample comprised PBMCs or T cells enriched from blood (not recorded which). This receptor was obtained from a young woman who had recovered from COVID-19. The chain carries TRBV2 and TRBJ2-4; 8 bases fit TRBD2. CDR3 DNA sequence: TGTGCCAGCAGTGAAGCGCCTACTAGCGGATTCAAAAACATTCAGTACTTC. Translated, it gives CASSEAPTSGFKNIQYF.